These 29 T cell receptor beta chains share one sample of origin, sequenced in a study of T-cell reconstitution after alpha-beta-depleted transplantation in children. For TCRbeta, the library was prepared with unique molecular identifiers. TCRdb passed the PCR reads through MiXCR, listing each CDR3 protein once. The sample consists of about 500,000 distinct CDR3 sequences, roughly 11% of them appearing once. Specimen: PBMCs, mostly from graft donor cells, collected 180 days after TCRalphabeta/CD19-depleted stem cell transplant. Every receptor here comes from a female patient under 10 years old who had a stem cell transplant for aplastic anemia, so the T cells may come from the graft donor.

This clonotype came up a few times. V gene TRBV15 combines with J gene TRBJ2-7; D gene unclear. In germline, CDR1 is LNHNV, CDR2 YYDKDF (reference sequence). The CDR3 is made up of 14 amino acids. V lost 0 bases, J lost 2 bases, and 8 bases lay in between. CDR3 amino acids: CATSRDQGTYEQYF. The DNA for the CDR3 is TGTGCCACCAGCAGAGATCAAGGGACCTACGAGCAGTACTTC.

The chain combines TRBV5-1 with TRBJ2-1; TRBD2 aligns across 15 bases. With V trimmed by 3 bases and J by 6 bases, 7 bases remained unmatched. CDR1 SGHRS and CDR2 YFSETQ come from the germline V gene. The CDR3 extends over 17 amino acids. Written as DNA, the CDR3 is TGCGCCAGCAGCTGGGATCCGGGACTAGCGGGAGGCAATGAGCAGTTCTTC. This sequence encodes CASSWDPGLAGGNEQFF.

The CDR3 reads CASIRTDRRNYGYTF. The CDR3 DNA follows: TGTGCCAGCATCCGGACGGACCGACGGAACTATGGCTACACCTTC. J is TRBJ1-2 and V is TRBV28, with D unclear. This CDR3 comprises 15 residues. Trimming left V 7 bases short and J 2 bases short, with 17 bases between. Germline V CDR1 and CDR2: MDHEN, SYDVKM.

This clonotype was picked up a small number of times. The rearrangement joins TRBV6-2 or TRBV6-3 to TRBJ2-7; 7 bases agree with TRBD1. With V trimmed by 8 bases and J by 5 bases, 3 bases remained unmatched. The CDR3 runs 11 residues. CDR1 and CDR2 (germline): MNHEY, SVGEGT. The CDR3 loop reads CASQGGHEQYV. In nucleotides, the CDR3 is TGTGCCAGCCAAGGGGGCCACGAGCAGTACGTC.

This clonotype was counted between two and nine times. This chain uses TRBV25-1 with TRBJ2-5; TRBD2 matches 9 bases. With 0 bases clipped from V and 0 bases from J, the junction kept 2 bases outside the gene matches. This CDR3 spans 16 amino acids. Germline-derived CDR1 and CDR2 are MGHDK and SYGVNS. This CDR3 is CASSEYPSGNQETQYF. The CDR3 nucleotides read TGTGCCAGCAGTGAATATCCTAGCGGGAACCAAGAGACCCAGTACTTC.

This chain links TRBV29-1 with TRBJ2-1, with 11 positions matching TRBD2. The CDR3 spans 14 residues. V gave up 7 bases and J gave up 5 bases; unmatched junction bases: 7. Germline values: CDR1 SQVTM, CDR2 ANQGSEA. As DNA, the CDR3 is TGCAGCGCTGAGGGGACTAGCGGCGACAATGAGCAGTTCTTC. As protein: CSAEGTSGDNEQFF.

This clonotype was observed many times. The gene calls are TRBV12-3 or TRBV12-4 and TRBJ2-5, with unresolved D. Between the trimmed V and J ends, which lost 5 bases and 2 bases, there was a span of 6 bases. The CDR3 contains 12 residues. CDR3 nucleotide sequence: TGTGCCAGCAGTCCCGCGCAAGAGACCCAGTACTTC. The encoded protein is CASSPAQETQYF.

The V and J genes are TRBV2 and TRBJ2-7; D possibly uses TRBD1 or TRBD2 (5 bases each). V was shortened by 2 bases and J by 2 bases, with 13 bases between the two germline ends. From germline, CDR1 is SNHLY and CDR2 FYNNEI. The CDR3 runs to 15 residues. CDR3: CASSERPRGTYEQYF. As DNA, the CDR3 is TGTGCCAGCAGTGAAAGGCCTCGGGGCACCTACGAGCAGTACTTC.

V usage is TRBV4-3 and J usage is TRBJ2-7, with TRBD1 matching over 9 bases. The V segment lost 0 bases and the J segment 9 bases; nucleotides outside the gene matches: 15. The germline gives CDR1 LGHNA, CDR2 YSLEER. The CDR3 is made up of 17 amino acids. The CDR3 is CASSQECGTGPSYRQYF. For the CDR3, the DNA is TGCGCCAGCAGCCAAGAATGCGGGACAGGGCCGTCTTACCGGCAGTACTTC.

This clonotype has at least ten counts. This sequence joins TRBV24-1 and TRBJ2-4, with D maybe TRBD2 (5 bases). This CDR3 has 17 residues. Trimming stripped 4 bases from V and 6 bases from J, with 21 bases between. Germline V CDR1 and CDR2: KGHDR, SFDVKD. The CDR3 sequence is CATSDLPTKGVPNIQYF. The CDR3 DNA reads as TGTGCCACCAGTGACCTACCGACCAAGGGAGTCCCAAACATTCAGTACTTC.

This clonotype was found a few times. The chain uses TRBV6-5 and TRBJ2-1, with D perhaps TRBD1 (6 bases). This CDR3 region has 16 residues. Germline assignment: CDR1 MNHEY and CDR2 SVGAGI. V shed 1 base and J shed 1 base, with 11 bases lying between them. CDR3 loop: CASSYFRGFSYNEQFF. CDR3 DNA sequence: TGTGCCAGCAGTTACTTTAGGGGGTTTTCCTACAATGAGCAGTTCTTC.

This clonotype showed up just a few times. V and J are TRBV10-3 and TRBJ2-7, with D unclear. The CDR3 sequence is 13 residues long. V lost 0 bases to trimming and J lost 5 bases, with 8 bases between them. Germline V gives CDR1 ENHRY, CDR2 SYGVKD. DNA for the CDR3: TGTGCCATCAGTGAGTCATACCTTAACGAGCAGTACTTC. Translation gives CAISESYLNEQYF.

J is TRBJ2-7 and V is TRBV7-2; D gene ambiguous. The CDR3 length is 16 residues. Germline V CDR1 and CDR2: SGHTA, FQGNSA. The V and J ends lost 0 bases and 4 bases respectively, with 16 bases between them. The CDR3 here is CASSLAGTKTPYEQYF. Here the CDR3 DNA reads TGTGCCAGCAGCTTAGCTGGTACCAAGACTCCTTACGAGCAGTACTTC. Full variable domain (rest looked up from reference TRBV7-2 and TRBJ2-7): GAGVSQSPSNKVTEKGKDVELRCDPISGHTALYWYRQSLGQGLEFLIYFQGNSAPDKSGLPSDRFSAERTGGSVSTLTIQRTQQEDSAVYLCASSLAGTKTPYEQYFGPGTRLTVT.

This clonotype has more than one count but fewer than ten. This rearrangement joins TRBV5-5 to TRBJ2-3; 7 nucleotides agree with TRBD2. This CDR3 is 16 amino acids long. CDR1 SGHKS and CDR2 YYEKEE come from the germline V gene (reference sequence). Unmatched junction bases numbered 10, after V lost 4 bases and J lost 2 bases. The CDR3 DNA is TGTGCCAGCAGCCCGCCGGGGGGAGCGCCCACAGATACGCAGTATTTT. Residues: CASSPPGGAPTDTQYF.

This clonotype was recorded a few times. The gene calls are TRBV28 and TRBJ2-7; TRBD1 agrees at 9 bases. Per germline, CDR1 MDHEN and CDR2 SYDVKM. The CDR3 consists of 14 residues. The V gene end was trimmed by 4 bases and the J gene end by 6 bases; junction bases not matched to a gene: 7. CDR3 residues: CASSSPGQGSEQYF. The CDR3 nucleotides are TGTGCCAGCAGTTCCCCGGGACAGGGTTCCGAGCAGTACTTC.

At least ten counts were recorded for this clonotype. This chain connects TRBV28 to TRBJ2-2; D is ambiguous. This CDR3 has 13 residues. With 5 bases removed from V and 0 bases from J, the gap between germline ends came to 4 bases. Germline V lookup: CDR1 MDHEN, CDR2 SYDVKM. The CDR3, as DNA: TGTGCCAGCAGTCACTCGAACACCGGGGAGCTGTTTTTT. It is translated as CASSHSNTGELFF. Filled out from reference TRBV28 and TRBJ2-2, the complete variable domain reads DVKVTQSSRYLVKRTGEKVFLECVQDMDHENMFWYRQDPGLGLRLIYFSYDVKMKEKGDIPEGYSVSREKKERFSLILESASTNQTSMYLCASSHSNTGELFFGEGSRLTVL.

Many counts were recorded for this clonotype. The V gene is TRBV4-3, the J gene TRBJ2-7, with D possibly TRBD1 on 5 matching bases. V was cut by 0 bases and J by 0 bases, with 9 bases left in between. Germline loops: CDR1 LGHNA, CDR2 YSLEER. The CDR3 totals 15 residues. In DNA form, the CDR3 reads TGCGCCAGCAGCCAAGACCGACAGAACTCCTACGAGCAGTACGTC. It encodes CASSQDRQNSYEQYV.

On this clonotype itself: A much larger clone sits a single nucleotide away, making a read error possible. This chain uses TRBV5-1 with TRBJ2-2; no clear D gene. CDR3 size: 15 residues. CDR1 SGHRS and CDR2 YFSETQ come from the germline V gene. Trimming took off 6 bases at V and 0 bases at J, with 12 bases between the two ends. In DNA form, the CDR3 reads TGCGCCAGCACCGATGGTCGGACGAACACCGGGGAGCTGTTTTTT. Protein product: CASTDGRTNTGELFF.

The J gene is TRBJ2-3, the V gene TRBV7-3; the match to TRBD2 covers 11 bases. CDR1 and CDR2 (germline): SGHTA, FQGTGA. This CDR3 spans 16 amino acids. V shed 5 bases, J shed 4 bases, and the junction held 8 bases outside the gene matches. The CDR3: CASSLTSGRGPDTQYF. CDR3 sequence (DNA): TGTGCCAGCAGCCTCACTAGCGGGAGAGGCCCAGATACGCAGTATTTT.

V and J are TRBV30 and TRBJ2-1; 9 bases map to TRBD2. The germline V gene encodes CDR1 GTSNPN and CDR2 SVGIG (reference sequence). With V trimmed by 2 bases and J by 10 bases, 6 bases remained unmatched. The CDR3 has 13 amino acids. The CDR3, as DNA: TGTGCCTGGAGTACCAGACTAGCGGCCGAGCAGTTCTTC. Amino acid sequence: CAWSTRLAAEQFF.

This clonotype came up a few times. The chain joins TRBV29-1 to TRBJ1-3; D uncertain. The CDR3 consists of 16 residues. Per germline, CDR1 SQVTM and CDR2 ANQGSEA. This CDR3 is CNLLCPQRIFGNTIYF. The CDR3 DNA follows: TGCAACCTTCTGTGCCCTCAGCGTATCTTTGGAAACACCATATATTTT.

The V and J genes are TRBV6-1 and TRBJ2-5, with 7 bases lining up with TRBD1. The V segment lost 2 bases and the J segment 2 bases; nucleotides outside the gene matches: 5. From germline, CDR1 is MNHNS and CDR2 SASEGT. This CDR3 spans 15 amino acids. The CDR3, as DNA: TGTGCCAGCAGTGAACAGACAGGGCCTCAAGAGACCCAGTACTTC. Its translation: CASSEQTGPQETQYF.

This clonotype was seen more than once but under ten times. The J gene is TRBJ2-3, the V gene TRBV15; 11 bases map to TRBD2. V shed 1 base, J shed 0 bases, and the junction held 0 bases outside the gene matches. The germline V gene has CDR1 LNHNV and CDR2 YYDKDF (reference sequence). The CDR3 spans 16 residues. The CDR3 coding sequence is TGTGCCACCAGCAGAGGGACTAGCGGGAGCACAGATACGCAGTATTTT. The encoded protein is CATSRGTSGSTDTQYF.

This rearrangement joins TRBV29-1 to TRBJ1-1, with TRBD1 as a possible D gene (6 bases). Germline values: CDR1 SQVTM, CDR2 ANQGSEA. The CDR3 totals 16 residues. Trimming stripped 0 bases from V and 1 base from J, with 15 bases between. The CDR3 spells CSVEETRWGANTEAFF. The CDR3 DNA follows: TGCAGCGTTGAAGAGACCCGTTGGGGGGCGAACACTGAAGCTTTCTTT.

Remarks on this clonotype: A single base separates this from a much larger clone, so it may be a read error. The genes are TRBV27 and TRBJ2-5; D unclear. Germline CDR1 reads MNHEY; CDR2 reads SMNVEV (reference sequence). V was trimmed by 6 bases and J by 2 bases, leaving 7 bases between them. This CDR3 is built from 12 residues. The CDR3 loop reads CASSHNQETQYF. The CDR3 bases are TGTGCCAGCAGCCATAATCAAGAGACCCAGTACTTC.

The gene calls are TRBV11-2 and TRBJ1-5, with 7 nucleotides matching TRBD1. The germline gives CDR1 SGHAT, CDR2 FQNNGV. CDR3 length equals 20 residues. V dropped 2 bases and J dropped 0; count of bases not matched to a gene: 16. CDR3 region: CASSLFLPHTGTVSNQPQHF. The CDR3 DNA follows: TGTGCCAGCAGCTTATTCCTGCCTCACACCGGGACAGTTAGCAATCAGCCCCAGCATTTT.

CDR3 nucleotides: TGTGCCAGCAGCCCGCGGCCCCAGGAGAACTACGAGCAGTACTTC. Amino acids: CASSPRPQENYEQYF. This rearrangement joins TRBV12-3 or TRBV12-4 to TRBJ2-7, with no clear D. V lost 6 bases and J 3 bases, leaving 18 bases between the germline ends. This CDR3 has 15 amino acids.

The sample holds many counts of this clonotype. This chain links TRBV12-3 or TRBV12-4 with TRBJ1-6; weak D call: TRBD1 (5 bases). CDR3 length equals 13 residues. V was shortened by 7 bases and J by 18 bases, with 22 bases between the two germline ends. The CDR3: CASKLRLGTEGHF. In nucleotides, the CDR3 is TGTGCCAGCAAACTCCGTTTAGGGACCGAAGGCCACTTT.

The chain joins TRBV28 to TRBJ2-3; D may be TRBD2 (5 bases). Trimming removed 4 bases at V and 6 bases at J, with 11 bases between. This CDR3 has 13 amino acids. Germline values: CDR1 MDHEN, CDR2 SYDVKM. In DNA, the CDR3 is TGTGCCAGCAGTTCACTTCCGGGGGATACGCAGTATTTT. It translates to CASSSLPGDTQYF.